This TCR beta chain appears in the sequencing data of a study of T cells in Graves' hyperthyroidism and ophthalmopathy. Whole-study results and caveats: Most expanded thyroid clonotypes above 0.001 recurred in blood.

This clonotype was found once. Its antigen is unknown. This CDR3 region has 12 residues. Looked up from germline, CDR1 is LNHDA and CDR2 is SQIVND (reference sequence). The ends were cut back, 7 bases at V and 6 bases at J, with 12 bases in the middle. Researchers amplified the TCR beta CDR3 regions from RNA transcripts. First-round RT-PCR targeting the TCR CDR3 was performed with the HTBI primer set. TCRdb called the multiplex PCR reads again in MiXCR, with one record for every CDR3 protein. The profile shows 640,000 or so distinct CDR3 sequences, around 14% of them singletons. Enrolled ophthalmopathy patients presented with a Clinical Activity Score of at least 3, a NOSPECS grade of at least 4, and disease duration under 3 months. PBMCs were derived from 9.5 to 10 ml fresh peripheral blood.

This clonotype was obtained from a young woman with Graves' ophthalmopathy. V is TRBV19 and J is TRBJ1-1; TRBD1 is a possible D gene (6 bases). Sequencing input: blood. Here the CDR3 reads CASMQGFPEAFF. The DNA for the CDR3 is TGTGCCAGTATGCAGGGGTTCCCTGAAGCTTTCTTT.